This T cell receptor beta chain was retrieved from a study of T-cell memory formation after mild COVID-19. Study findings and constraints: Shrinking CD4+ clones were chiefly CM and EM; CD8+ ones were chiefly EMRA. Later expanders leaned CD4+, whereas day 15 to 85 contracting clones were balanced CD4/CD8.

CDR3 length: 15 amino acids. V lost 3 bases, J lost 5 bases, and 1 base stayed unmatched. Germline V lookup: CDR1 SGDLS, CDR2 YYNGEE. In TCRdb, the 5' RACE reads were re-called with MiXCR into one record per CDR3 protein. The sample consists of fewer than 400,000 distinct CDR3 sequences, roughly 13% of them appearing once. This clonotype showed up just a few times. No antigen is known for it. This chain joins TRBV9 and TRBJ2-2, with 13 bases aligning to TRBD2. This clonotype was sampled from a man between 18 and 29 years old who had mild COVID-19 (a few samples of this study predate the infection). Cell type and time point are not known. The sequenced sample was PBMCs or a T cell subset sorted from them (not recorded which). The CDR3 nucleotides are TGTGCCAGCAGCGGGGGACTAGCGGGAACCGGGGAGCTGTTTTTT. It encodes CASSGGLAGTGELFF. Full variable domain (missing parts from reference TRBV9 and TRBJ2-2): DSGVTQTPKHLITATGQRVTLRCSPRSGDLSVYWYQQSLDQGLQFLIQYYNGEERAKGNILERFSAQQFPDLHSELNLSSLELGDSALYFCASSGGLAGTGELFFGEGSRLTVL.